The next 3 T cell receptor beta chains were all read from a single sample in a study of cytomegalovirus exposure and HLA in healthy donors. Generated by immunoSEQ multiplex PCR, the TCRdb table keeps only in-frame clones and is missing some. This table has about 160,000 clones, over 85% appearing once. The sequenced sample consisted of PBMCs. Every receptor here comes from a man younger than 35 in good health and CMV-seropositive.

V is TRBV6-5 and J is TRBJ2-1, with D possibly matching TRBD2 (5 bases). The length of the CDR3 is 14 residues. Trimming removed 7 bases at V and 6 bases at J, with 16 bases between. CDR1 is MNHEY and CDR2 is SVGAGI in the germline V gene. This CDR3 is CASIQRPGFNEQFF. CDR3 nucleotides: TGTGCCAGCATCCAGAGGCCGGGGTTCAATGAGCAGTTCTTC.

This clone showed up just a few times. The V gene is TRBV28, the J gene TRBJ2-2; tentative D call: TRBD2 (5 bases). The CDR3 is 15 residues long. Germline V CDR1 and CDR2: MDHEN, SYDVKM. V was trimmed by 5 bases and J by 0 bases, leaving 10 bases between them. The CDR3 spells CASSLAAANTGELFF. The CDR3 DNA is TGTGCCAGCAGTCTAGCAGCCGCGAACACCGGGGAGCTGTTTTTT.

In this sample, this clone turned up a few times. The rearrangement links TRBV11-2 to TRBJ2-7, with TRBD1 as a possible D gene (5 bases). The germline gives CDR1 SGHAT, CDR2 FQNNGV. The CDR3 length is 11 residues. The V gene lost 4 bases and the J gene lost 12 bases, with 13 bases spanning the gap. Written as DNA, the CDR3 is TGTGCCAGCAGCTGGGGCCAGTATGCGTACTTC. Translated, it gives CASSWGQYAYF.